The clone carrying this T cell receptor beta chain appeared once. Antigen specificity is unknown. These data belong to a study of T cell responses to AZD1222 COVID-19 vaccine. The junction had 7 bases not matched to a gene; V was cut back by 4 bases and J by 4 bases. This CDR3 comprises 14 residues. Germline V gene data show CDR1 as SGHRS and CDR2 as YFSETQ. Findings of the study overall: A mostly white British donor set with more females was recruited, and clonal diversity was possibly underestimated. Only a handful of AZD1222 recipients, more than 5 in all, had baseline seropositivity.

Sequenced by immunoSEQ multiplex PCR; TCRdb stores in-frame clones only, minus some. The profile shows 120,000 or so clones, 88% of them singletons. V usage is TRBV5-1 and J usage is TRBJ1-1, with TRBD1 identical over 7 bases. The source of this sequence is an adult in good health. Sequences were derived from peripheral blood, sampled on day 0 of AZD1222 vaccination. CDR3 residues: CASSATGVGTEAFF. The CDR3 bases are TGCGCCAGCAGCGCCACAGGGGTGGGCACTGAAGCTTTCTTT.